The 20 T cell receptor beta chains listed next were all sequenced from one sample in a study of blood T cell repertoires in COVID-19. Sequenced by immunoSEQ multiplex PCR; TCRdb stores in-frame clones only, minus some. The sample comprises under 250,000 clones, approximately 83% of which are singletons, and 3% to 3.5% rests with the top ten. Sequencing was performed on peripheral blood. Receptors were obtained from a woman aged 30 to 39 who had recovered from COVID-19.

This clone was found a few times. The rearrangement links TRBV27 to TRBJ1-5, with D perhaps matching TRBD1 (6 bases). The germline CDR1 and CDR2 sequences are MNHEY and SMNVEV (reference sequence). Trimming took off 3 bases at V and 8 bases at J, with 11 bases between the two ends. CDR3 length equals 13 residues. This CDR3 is CASSFFPGEPQHF. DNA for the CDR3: TGTGCCAGCAGTTTTTTTCCAGGGGAGCCCCAGCATTTT.

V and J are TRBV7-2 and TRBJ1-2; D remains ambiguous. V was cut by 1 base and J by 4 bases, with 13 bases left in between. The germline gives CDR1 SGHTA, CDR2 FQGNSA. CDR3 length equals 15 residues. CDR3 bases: TGTGCCAGCAGCTTAGGGACGGACTTGGGCTATGGCTACACCTTC. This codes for CASSLGTDLGYGYTF.

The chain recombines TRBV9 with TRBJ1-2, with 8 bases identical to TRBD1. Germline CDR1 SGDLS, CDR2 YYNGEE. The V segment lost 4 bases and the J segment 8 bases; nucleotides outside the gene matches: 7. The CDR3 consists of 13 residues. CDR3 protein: CASSQTGERGYTF. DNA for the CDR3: TGTGCCAGCAGCCAGACAGGGGAGAGGGGCTACACCTTC.

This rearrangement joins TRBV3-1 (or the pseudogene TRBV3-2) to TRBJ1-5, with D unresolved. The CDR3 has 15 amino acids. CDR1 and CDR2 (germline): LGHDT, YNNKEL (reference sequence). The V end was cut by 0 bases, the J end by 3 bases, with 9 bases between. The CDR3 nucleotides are TGTGCCAGCAGCCAAGATACCAGTGTCAATCAGCCCCAGCATTTT. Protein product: CASSQDTSVNQPQHF.

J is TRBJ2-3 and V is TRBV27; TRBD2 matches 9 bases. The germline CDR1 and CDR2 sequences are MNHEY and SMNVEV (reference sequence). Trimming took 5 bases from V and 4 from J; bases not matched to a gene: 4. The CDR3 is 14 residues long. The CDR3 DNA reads TGTGCCAGCAGTCCTAGCGGGAACCCAGATACGCAGTATTTT. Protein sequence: CASSPSGNPDTQYF.

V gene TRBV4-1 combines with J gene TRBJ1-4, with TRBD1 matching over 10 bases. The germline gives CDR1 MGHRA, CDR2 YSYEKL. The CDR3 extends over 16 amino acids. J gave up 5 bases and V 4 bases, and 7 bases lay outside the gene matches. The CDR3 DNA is TGCGCCAGCAGCCCCGGGACAGGGGCCATCAATGAAAAACTGTTTTTT. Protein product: CASSPGTGAINEKLFF.

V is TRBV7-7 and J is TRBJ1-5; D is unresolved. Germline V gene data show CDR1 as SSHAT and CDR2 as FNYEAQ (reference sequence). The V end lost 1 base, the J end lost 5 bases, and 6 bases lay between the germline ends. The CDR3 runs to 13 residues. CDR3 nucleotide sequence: TGTGCCAGCAGCTTAGGCCGGGATCAGCCCCAGCATTTT. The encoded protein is CASSLGRDQPQHF. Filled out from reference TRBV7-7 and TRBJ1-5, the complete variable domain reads GAGVSQSPRYKVTKRGQDVTLRCDPISSHATLYWYQQALGQGPEFLTYFNYEAQPDKSGLPSDRFSAERPEGSISTLTIQRTEQRDSAMYRCASSLGRDQPQHFGDGTRLSIL.

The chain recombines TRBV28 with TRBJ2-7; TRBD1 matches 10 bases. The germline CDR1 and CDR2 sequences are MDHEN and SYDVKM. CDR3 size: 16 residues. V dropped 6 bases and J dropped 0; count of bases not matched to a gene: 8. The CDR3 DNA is TGTGCCAGCAGCTTGACCGGGACAGGGGCCTCCTACGAGCAGTACTTC. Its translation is CASSLTGTGASYEQYF.

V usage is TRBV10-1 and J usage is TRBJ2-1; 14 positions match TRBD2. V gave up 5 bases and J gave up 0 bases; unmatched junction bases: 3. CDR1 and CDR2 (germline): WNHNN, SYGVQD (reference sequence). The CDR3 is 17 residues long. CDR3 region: CASSPGTSGSSYNEQFF. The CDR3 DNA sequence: TGCGCCAGCAGTCCCGGGACTAGCGGGAGCTCCTACAATGAGCAGTTCTTC.

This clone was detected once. The CDR3 DNA reads TGTGCCAGCAGCGCGGGACTGAAGACCTACGAGCAGTACTTC. Translation gives CASSAGLKTYEQYF. J is TRBJ2-7 and V is TRBV7-9; TRBD2 is a possible D gene (6 bases). The CDR3 sequence is 14 residues long. In germline, CDR1 is SEHNR, CDR2 FQNEAQ (reference sequence). The V and J ends lost 5 bases and 2 bases respectively, with 13 bases between them.

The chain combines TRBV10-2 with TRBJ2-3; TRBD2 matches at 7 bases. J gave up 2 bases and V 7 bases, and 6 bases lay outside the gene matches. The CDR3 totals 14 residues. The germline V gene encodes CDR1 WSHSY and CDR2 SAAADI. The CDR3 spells CASIEAGTTDTQYF. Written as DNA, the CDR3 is TGCGCCAGCATTGAAGCGGGGACCACAGATACGCAGTATTTT.

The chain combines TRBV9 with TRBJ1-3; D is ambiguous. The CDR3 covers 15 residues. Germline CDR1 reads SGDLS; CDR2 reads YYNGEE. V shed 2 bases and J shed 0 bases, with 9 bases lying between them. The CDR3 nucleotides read TGTGCCAGCAGCGTCACACAGTACTCTGGAAACACCATATATTTT. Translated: CASSVTQYSGNTIYF. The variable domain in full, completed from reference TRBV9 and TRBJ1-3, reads DSGVTQTPKHLITATGQRVTLRCSPRSGDLSVYWYQQSLDQGLQFLIQYYNGEERAKGNILERFSAQQFPDLHSELNLSSLELGDSALYFCASSVTQYSGNTIYFGEGSWLTVV.

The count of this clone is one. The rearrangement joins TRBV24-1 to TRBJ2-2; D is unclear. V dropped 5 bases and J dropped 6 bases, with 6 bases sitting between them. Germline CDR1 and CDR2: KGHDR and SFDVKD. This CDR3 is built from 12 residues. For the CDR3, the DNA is TGTGCCACCAGTGGACTTGCCGGGGAGCTGTTTTTT. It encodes CATSGLAGELFF.

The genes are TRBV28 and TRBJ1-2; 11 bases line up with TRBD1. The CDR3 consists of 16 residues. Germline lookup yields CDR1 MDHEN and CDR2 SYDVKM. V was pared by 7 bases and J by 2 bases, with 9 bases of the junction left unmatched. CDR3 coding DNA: TGTGCCAGCACCTCAATTGGGGACAGGGGGAACTATGGCTACACCTTC. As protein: CASTSIGDRGNYGYTF.

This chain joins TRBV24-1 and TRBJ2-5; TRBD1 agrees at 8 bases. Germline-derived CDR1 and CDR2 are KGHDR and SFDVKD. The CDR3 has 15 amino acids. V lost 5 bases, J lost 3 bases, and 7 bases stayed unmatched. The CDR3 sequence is CATSGEPGQEETQYF. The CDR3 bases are TGTGCCACCAGTGGAGAACCGGGACAGGAAGAGACCCAGTACTTC.

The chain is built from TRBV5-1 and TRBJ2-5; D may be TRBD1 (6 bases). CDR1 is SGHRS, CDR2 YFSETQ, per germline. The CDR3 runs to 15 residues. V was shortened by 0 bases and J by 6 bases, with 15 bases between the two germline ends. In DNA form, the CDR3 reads TGCGCCAGCAGCTTGGAACAGGGTACAGTCCAGACCCAGTACTTC. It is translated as CASSLEQGTVQTQYF. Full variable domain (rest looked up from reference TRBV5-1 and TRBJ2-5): KAGVTQTPRYLIKTRGQQVTLSCSPISGHRSVSWYQQTPGQGLQFLFEYFSETQRNKGNFPGRFSGRQFSNSRSEMNVSTLELGDSALYLCASSLEQGTVQTQYFGPGTRLLVL.

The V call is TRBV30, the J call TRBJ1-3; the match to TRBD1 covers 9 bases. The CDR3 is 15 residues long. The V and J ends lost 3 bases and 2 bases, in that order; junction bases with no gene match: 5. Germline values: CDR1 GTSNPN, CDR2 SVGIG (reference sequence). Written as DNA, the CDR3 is TGTGCCTGGAGAAACCGGGACAGGGCTGGAAACACCATATATTTT. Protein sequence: CAWRNRDRAGNTIYF.

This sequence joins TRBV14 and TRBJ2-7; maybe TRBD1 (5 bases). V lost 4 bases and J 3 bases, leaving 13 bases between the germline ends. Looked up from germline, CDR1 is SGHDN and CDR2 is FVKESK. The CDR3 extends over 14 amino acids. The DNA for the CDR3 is TGTGCCAGCAGCCCCTACAGGTTGGGCTACGAGCAGTACTTC. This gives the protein CASSPYRLGYEQYF.

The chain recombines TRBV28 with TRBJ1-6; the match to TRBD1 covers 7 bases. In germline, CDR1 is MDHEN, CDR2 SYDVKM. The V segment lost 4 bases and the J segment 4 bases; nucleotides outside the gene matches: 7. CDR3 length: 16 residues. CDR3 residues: CASSSSRRGYNSPLHF. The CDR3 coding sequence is TGTGCCAGCAGTTCGTCGCGCAGGGGGTATAATTCACCCCTCCACTTT. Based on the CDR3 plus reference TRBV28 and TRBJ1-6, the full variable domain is DVKVTQSSRYLVKRTGEKVFLECVQDMDHENMFWYRQDPGLGLRLIYFSYDVKMKEKGDIPEGYSVSREKKERFSLILESASTNQTSMYLCASSSSRRGYNSPLHFGNGTRLTVT.

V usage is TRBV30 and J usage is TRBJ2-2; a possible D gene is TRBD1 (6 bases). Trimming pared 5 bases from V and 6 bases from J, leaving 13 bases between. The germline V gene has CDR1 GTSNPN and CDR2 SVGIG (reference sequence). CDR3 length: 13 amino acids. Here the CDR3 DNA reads TGTGCCTGGGCCAGGGGTTTCGCCGGGGAGCTGTTTTTT. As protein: CAWARGFAGELFF.